This TCR beta chain is drawn from a study of blood T cell repertoires in COVID-19 (dated by TCRdb to 2020 to 2021). Background for the entire study: Samples covering the acute and convalescent phases of COVID-19 were provided by collaborators in the United States, Italy and Spain. The prospective study material was composed of cDNA or gDNA derived from T cells, B-cell-depleted T cells, or PBMCs. Deeply sampled blood TCRbeta repertoires from subjects exposed to, actively infected with, or recovered from COVID-19 were included in the dataset. A freely available public database, intended as a resource for researchers studying the immune response to SARS-CoV-2, is where the repertoires were released. The samples were drawn from two sources: the first 160 participants of the ongoing ImmuneRACE study, and 1,254 subjects contributed by 6 global collaborators. Sample metadata almost always included a de-identified subject ID, COVID-19 status, age in years and sex. Where available, HLA class I and class II types were obtained from metadata supplied by the sample provider rather than from assay-based typing. Overall results and qualifications from the work: The amount of clinical and demographic metadata varied by source and participant and was provided uncurated.

TCRbeta CDR3 regions were amplified from genomic DNA using the immunoSEQ Assay, a bias-controlled multiplex PCR. Under the source paper's analysis protocol: Nucleated cell counts per sample were estimated from amplification of reference gene primers within the assay. To quantify the absolute abundance of each unique TCRbeta CDR3 rearrangement, sequence reads were collapsed and filtered. Productive Simpson clonality was computed per sample as the square root of Simpson's diversity index over productive rearrangements. TCRdb carries this immuneACCESS record with in-frame sequences only. Its versions omit some clonotypes, under half of them owing to an unresolved V gene in the studies checked, with the rest unexplained. That table is the source of V, J and clone size, and D and trimming were worked out from the DNA. Counted in this sample were some 150,000 clones; about 80% of them appeared once. The ten largest clonotypes hold more than 5% of the sample.

CDR3 length: 13 amino acids, cysteine to phenylalanine. Just CDR3 DNA is preserved here, 39 bases in frame from base 1. Trimming removed 1 base from V and 7 bases from J, leaving 14 bases between the germline ends. Per the germline V gene, SQVTM is the CDR1 and ANQGSEA is the CDR2. Notes on this clone: What antigen it recognizes has not been identified. Base qualities are not provided; no much larger clone lies one nucleotide away.

Enrolling through a virtual design, the prospective study's participants ranged in age from about 18 to 89 years and lived across more than 20 United States geographic areas. Cohort assignment in the prospective study relied on participant-reported clinical history from a screening survey and a study questionnaire. Recovered participants in ImmuneRACE Cohort 3 were defined by two consecutive negative NP/OP PCR tests, clearance by a healthcare professional, or resolution of symptoms. Each participant in the prospective study had whole blood, serum and a nasopharyngeal or oropharyngeal swab collected by mobile phlebotomists. Over a roughly 2-month period, participants in the prospective study had the option of providing additional blood draws and questionnaires. Blood samples from the prospective study were shipped frozen or at room temperature prior to DNA extraction.

The sample taken for sequencing was PBMCs or T cells enriched from blood (not recorded which). The receptor comes from a woman in her forties or fifties who had recovered from COVID-19. The chain links TRBV29-1 with TRBJ2-7; the D gene is perhaps TRBD1, from 6 matching bases. For the CDR3, the sequence is CSVEGDKGWEQYF. Read as DNA, the sequence is TGCAGCGTTGAAGGGGACAAGGGCTGGGAGCAGTACTTC.